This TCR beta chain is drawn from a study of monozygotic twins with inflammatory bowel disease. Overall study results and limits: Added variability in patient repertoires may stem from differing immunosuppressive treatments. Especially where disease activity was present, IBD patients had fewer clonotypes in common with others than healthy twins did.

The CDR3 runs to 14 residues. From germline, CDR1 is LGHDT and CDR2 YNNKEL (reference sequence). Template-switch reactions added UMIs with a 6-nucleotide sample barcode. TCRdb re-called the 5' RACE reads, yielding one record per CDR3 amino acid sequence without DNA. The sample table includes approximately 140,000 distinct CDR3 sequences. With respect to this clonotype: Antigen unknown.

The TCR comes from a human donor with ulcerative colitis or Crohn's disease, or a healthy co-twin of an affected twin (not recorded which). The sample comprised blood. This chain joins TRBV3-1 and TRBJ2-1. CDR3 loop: CATTSGSCVNEQFF.